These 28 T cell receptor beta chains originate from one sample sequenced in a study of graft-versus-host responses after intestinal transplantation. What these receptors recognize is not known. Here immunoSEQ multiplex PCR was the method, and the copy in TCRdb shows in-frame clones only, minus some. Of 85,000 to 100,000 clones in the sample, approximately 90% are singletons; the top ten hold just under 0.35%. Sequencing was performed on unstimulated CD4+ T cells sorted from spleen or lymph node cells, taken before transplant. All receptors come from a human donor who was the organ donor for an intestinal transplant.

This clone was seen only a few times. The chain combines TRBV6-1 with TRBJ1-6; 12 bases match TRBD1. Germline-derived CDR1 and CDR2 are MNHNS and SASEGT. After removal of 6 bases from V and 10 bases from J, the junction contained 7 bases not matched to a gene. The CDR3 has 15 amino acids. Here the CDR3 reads CASRSGQGAESPLHF. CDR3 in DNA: TGTGCCAGCAGGTCGGGACAGGGGGCCGAATCACCCCTCCACTTT.

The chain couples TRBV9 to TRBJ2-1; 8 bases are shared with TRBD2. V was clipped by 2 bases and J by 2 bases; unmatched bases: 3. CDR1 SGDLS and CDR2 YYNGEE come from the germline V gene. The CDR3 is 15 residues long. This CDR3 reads CASSVLGRAYNEQFF. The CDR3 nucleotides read TGTGCCAGCAGCGTCCTCGGGAGGGCCTACAATGAGCAGTTCTTC.

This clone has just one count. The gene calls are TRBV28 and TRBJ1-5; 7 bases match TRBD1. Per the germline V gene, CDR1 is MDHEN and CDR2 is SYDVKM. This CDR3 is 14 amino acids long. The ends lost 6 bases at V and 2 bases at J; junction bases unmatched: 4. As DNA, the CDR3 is TGTGCCAGCAGAACTGGACAGGGCAATCAGCCCCAGCATTTT. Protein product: CASRTGQGNQPQHF.

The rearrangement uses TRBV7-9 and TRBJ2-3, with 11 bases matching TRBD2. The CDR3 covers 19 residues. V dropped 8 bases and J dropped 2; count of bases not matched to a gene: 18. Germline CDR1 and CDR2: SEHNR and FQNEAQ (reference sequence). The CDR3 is CASAPLWASGGTFTDTQYF. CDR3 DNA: TGTGCCAGCGCGCCGTTGTGGGCTAGCGGGGGGACTTTCACAGATACGCAGTATTTT.

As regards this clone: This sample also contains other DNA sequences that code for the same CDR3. The CDR3 spells CASSYSRGGSYEQYF. The CDR3 DNA is TGTGCCAGCAGTTACTCGAGAGGGGGCTCCTACGAGCAGTACTTC. The rearrangement links TRBV6-5 to TRBJ2-7; maybe TRBD1 (6 bases). V was cut by 0 bases and J by 0 bases, with 9 bases left in between. CDR3 size: 15 residues. CDR1 is MNHEY, CDR2 SVGAGI, per germline.

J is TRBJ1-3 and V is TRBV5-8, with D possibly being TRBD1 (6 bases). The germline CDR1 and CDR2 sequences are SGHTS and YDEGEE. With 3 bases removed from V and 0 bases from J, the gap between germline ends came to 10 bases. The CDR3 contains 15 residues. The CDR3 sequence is CASSWGPISGNTIYF. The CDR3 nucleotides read TGTGCCAGCAGCTGGGGGCCTATCTCTGGAAACACCATATATTTT.

CDR3 residues: CASSTPGSEKLFF. The DNA for the CDR3 is TGTGCCAGTAGTACGCCGGGAAGCGAAAAACTGTTTTTT. The V gene is TRBV19, the J gene TRBJ1-4; D is undetermined. This CDR3 spans 13 amino acids. V was cut by 4 bases and J by 8 bases, with 11 bases left in between. Germline CDR1 reads LNHDA; CDR2 reads SQIVND (reference sequence).

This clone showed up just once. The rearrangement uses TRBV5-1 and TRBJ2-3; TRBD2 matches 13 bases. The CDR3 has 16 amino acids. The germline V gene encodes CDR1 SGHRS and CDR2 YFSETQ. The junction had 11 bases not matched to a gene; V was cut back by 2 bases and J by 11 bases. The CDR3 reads CASSLTSGTSGIKQYF. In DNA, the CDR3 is TGCGCCAGCAGCTTAACCAGCGGGACTAGCGGGATAAAGCAGTATTTT.

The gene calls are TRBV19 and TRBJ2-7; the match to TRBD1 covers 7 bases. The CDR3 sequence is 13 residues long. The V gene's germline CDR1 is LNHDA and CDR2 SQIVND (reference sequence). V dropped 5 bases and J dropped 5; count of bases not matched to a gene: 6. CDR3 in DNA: TGTGCCAGTAGTCCTGACAGGGCTAACGAGCAGTACTTC. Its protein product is CASSPDRANEQYF. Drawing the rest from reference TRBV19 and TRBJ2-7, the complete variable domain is DGGITQSPKYLFRKEGQNVTLSCEQNLNHDAMYWYRQDPGQGLRLIYYSQIVNDFQKGDIAEGYSVSREKKESFPLTVTSAQKNPTAFYLCASSPDRANEQYFGPGTRLTVT.

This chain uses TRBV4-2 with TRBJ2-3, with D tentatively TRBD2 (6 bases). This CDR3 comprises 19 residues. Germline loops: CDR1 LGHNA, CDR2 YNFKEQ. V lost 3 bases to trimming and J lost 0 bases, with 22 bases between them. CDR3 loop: CASSHPGVWDSPSTDTQYF. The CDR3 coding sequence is TGTGCCAGCAGCCACCCGGGGGTTTGGGACTCCCCTAGCACAGATACGCAGTATTTT.

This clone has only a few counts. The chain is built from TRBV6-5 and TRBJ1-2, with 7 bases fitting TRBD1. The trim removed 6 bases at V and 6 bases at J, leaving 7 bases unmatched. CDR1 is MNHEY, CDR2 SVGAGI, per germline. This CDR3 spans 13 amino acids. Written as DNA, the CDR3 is TGTGCCAGCAGATCCGGGACAGCAAATGGCTACACCTTC. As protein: CASRSGTANGYTF.

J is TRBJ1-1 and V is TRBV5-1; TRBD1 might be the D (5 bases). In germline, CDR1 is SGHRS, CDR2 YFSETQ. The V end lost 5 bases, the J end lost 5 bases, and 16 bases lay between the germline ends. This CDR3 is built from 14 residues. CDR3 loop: CASSRDFGGTEAFF. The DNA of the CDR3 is TGCGCCAGCAGTCGGGACTTTGGTGGGACTGAAGCTTTCTTT. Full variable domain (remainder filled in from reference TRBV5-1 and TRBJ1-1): KAGVTQTPRYLIKTRGQQVTLSCSPISGHRSVSWYQQTPGQGLQFLFEYFSETQRNKGNFPGRFSGRQFSNSRSEMNVSTLELGDSALYLCASSRDFGGTEAFFGQGTRLTVV.

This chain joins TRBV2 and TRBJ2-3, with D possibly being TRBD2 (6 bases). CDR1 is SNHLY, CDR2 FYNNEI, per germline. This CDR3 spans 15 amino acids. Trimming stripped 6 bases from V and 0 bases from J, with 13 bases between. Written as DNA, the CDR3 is TGTGCCAGCAGCCGGGACTTCACTAGCACAGATACGCAGTATTTT. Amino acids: CASSRDFTSTDTQYF.

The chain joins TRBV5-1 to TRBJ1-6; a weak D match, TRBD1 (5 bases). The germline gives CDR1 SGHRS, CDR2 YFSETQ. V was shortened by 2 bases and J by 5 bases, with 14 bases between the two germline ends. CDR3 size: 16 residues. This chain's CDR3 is CASSLLAAGNNSPLHF. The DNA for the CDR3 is TGCGCCAGCAGCTTATTGGCGGCAGGGAATAATTCACCCCTCCACTTT.

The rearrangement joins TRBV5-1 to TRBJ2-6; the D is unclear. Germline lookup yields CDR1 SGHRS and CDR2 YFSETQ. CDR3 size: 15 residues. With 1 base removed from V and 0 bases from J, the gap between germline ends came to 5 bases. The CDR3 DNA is TGCGCCAGCAGCTTGCCCGGCTCTGGGGCCAACGTCCTGACTTTC. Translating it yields CASSLPGSGANVLTF.

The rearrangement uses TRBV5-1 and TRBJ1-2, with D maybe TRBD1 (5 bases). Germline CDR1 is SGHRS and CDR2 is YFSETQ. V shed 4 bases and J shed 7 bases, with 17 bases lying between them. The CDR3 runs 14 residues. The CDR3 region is CASSPHGGMSGYTF. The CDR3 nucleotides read TGCGCCAGCAGCCCCCACGGGGGGATGAGTGGCTACACCTTC.

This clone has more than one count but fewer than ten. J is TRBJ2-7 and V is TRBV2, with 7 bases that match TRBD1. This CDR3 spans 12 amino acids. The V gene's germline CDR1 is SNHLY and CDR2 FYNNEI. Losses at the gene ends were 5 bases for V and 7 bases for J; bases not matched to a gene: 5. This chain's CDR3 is CASSLTGVEQYF. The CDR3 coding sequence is TGTGCCAGCAGTTTAACAGGGGTGGAGCAGTACTTC.

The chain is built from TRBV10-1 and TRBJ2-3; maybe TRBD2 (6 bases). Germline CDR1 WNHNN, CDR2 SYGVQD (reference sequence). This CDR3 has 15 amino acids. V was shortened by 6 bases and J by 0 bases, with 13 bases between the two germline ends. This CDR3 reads CASSELATSTDTQYF. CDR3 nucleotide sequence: TGCGCCAGCAGCGAACTAGCAACTAGCACAGATACGCAGTATTTT.

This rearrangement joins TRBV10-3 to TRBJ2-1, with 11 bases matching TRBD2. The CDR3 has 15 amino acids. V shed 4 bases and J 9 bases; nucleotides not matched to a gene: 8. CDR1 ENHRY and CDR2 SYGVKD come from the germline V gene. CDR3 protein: CAISGTSGWLGEQFF. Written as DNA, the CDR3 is TGTGCCATCAGTGGGACTAGCGGGTGGTTGGGTGAGCAGTTCTTC.

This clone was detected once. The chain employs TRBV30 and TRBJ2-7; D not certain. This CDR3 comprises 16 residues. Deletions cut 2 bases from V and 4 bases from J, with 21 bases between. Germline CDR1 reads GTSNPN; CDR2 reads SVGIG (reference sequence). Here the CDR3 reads CAWSSVRVKPVYEQYF. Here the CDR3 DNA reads TGTGCCTGGAGTTCGGTCCGGGTTAAACCTGTTTACGAGCAGTACTTC.

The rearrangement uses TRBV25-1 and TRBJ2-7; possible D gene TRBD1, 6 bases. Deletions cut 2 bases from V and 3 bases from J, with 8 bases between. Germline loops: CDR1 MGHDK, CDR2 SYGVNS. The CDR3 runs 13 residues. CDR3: CASSEGQLYEQYF. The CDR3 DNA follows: TGTGCCAGCAGTGAAGGACAGCTCTACGAGCAGTACTTC.

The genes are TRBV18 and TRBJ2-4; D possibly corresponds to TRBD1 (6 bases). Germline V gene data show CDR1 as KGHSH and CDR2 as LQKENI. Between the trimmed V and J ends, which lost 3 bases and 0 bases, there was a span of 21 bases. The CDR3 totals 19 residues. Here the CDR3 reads CASSPGVTLSGVAKNIQYF. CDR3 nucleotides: TGTGCCAGCTCACCTGGTGTTACCCTTTCAGGGGTAGCCAAAAACATTCAGTACTTC. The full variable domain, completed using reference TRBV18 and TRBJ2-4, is NAGVMQNPRHLVRRRGQEARLRCSPMKGHSHVYWYRQLPEEGLKFMVYLQKENIIDESGMPKERFSAEFPKEGPSILRIQQVVRGDSAAYFCASSPGVTLSGVAKNIQYFGAGTRLSVL.

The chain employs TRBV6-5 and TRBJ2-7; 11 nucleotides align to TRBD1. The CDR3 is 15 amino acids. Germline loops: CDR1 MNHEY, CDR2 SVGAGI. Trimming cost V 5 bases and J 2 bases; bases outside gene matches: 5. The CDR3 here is CASSGGTGGAYEQYF. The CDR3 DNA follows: TGTGCCAGCAGTGGGGGGACAGGGGGAGCCTACGAGCAGTACTTC.

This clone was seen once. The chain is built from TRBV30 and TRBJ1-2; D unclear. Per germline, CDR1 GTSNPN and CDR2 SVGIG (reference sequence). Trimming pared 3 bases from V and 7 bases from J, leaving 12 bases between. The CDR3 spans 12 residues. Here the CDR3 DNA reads TGTGCCTGGAGCCCCCAGGTGGGTGGCTACACCTTC. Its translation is CAWSPQVGGYTF.

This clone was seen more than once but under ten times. The CDR3 DNA sequence: TGCGCCAGCAGCTCTCGGACTCCAAGCTTATACGAGCAGTACTTC. Its protein product is CASSSRTPSLYEQYF. The gene calls are TRBV10-2 and TRBJ2-7; the D gene is possibly TRBD2 (5 bases). The CDR3 is made up of 15 amino acids. The V end was cut by 6 bases, the J end by 4 bases, with 19 bases between. Germline V gene data show CDR1 as WSHSY and CDR2 as SAAADI.

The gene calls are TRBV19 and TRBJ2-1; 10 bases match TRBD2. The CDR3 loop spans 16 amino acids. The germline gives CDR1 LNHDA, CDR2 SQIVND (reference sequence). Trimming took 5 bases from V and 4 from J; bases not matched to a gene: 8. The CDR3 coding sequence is TGTGCCAGTAGTTCCCCCGGGACTAGCGTTTACAATGAGCAGTTCTTC. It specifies CASSSPGTSVYNEQFF.

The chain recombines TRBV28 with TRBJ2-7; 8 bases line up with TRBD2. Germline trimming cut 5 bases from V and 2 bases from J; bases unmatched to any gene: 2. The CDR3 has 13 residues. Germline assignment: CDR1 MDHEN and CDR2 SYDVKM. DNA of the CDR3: TGTGCCAGCAGTCTACTAGCGGCCTACGAGCAGTACTTC. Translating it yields CASSLLAAYEQYF.

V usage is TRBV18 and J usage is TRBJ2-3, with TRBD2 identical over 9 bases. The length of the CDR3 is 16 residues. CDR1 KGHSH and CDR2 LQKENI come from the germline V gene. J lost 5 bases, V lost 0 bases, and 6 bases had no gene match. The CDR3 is CASSPPALAGLDTQYF. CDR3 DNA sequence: TGTGCCAGCTCACCACCGGCACTAGCGGGTTTAGATACGCAGTATTTT.